These T cell receptor beta chains were read from a single sample in a study of OX40 agonist ivuxolimab in advanced cancers. Sequenced by immunoSEQ multiplex PCR; TCRdb stores in-frame clones only, minus some. The sample holds 70,000 to 85,000 clones, 86% seen once. The input for sequencing was CD4+ or CD8+ T cells sorted from blood, taken in a trial of the OX40 agonist ivuxolimab. Every receptor here comes from an adult with an advanced solid tumor such as melanoma, head and neck, liver or kidney cancer. The conserved cysteine and the conserved F or W are not part of the CDR3 here. A D gene is named only where the DNA matches it firmly.

v_call	d_call	j_call	cdr3_aa
TRBV11-1	TRBD1	TRBJ2-1	ASRRQGAYNEQF
TRBV2	TRBD1	TRBJ1-5	ASRPGQGSQPQH
TRBV30	TRBD1	TRBJ1-1	AWRAFTGDFSGPNTEAF
TRBV5-1	TRBD1	TRBJ1-2	ASSLTPSPDRTGLGNYGYT
TRBV7-3	NA	TRBJ2-5	ASSRRAQETQY
TRBV18	NA	TRBJ2-2	ASSTGGDRVNTGELF
TRBV27	NA	TRBJ1-6	ATTGAVNSPLH
TRBV6-6	NA	TRBJ2-3	ASSSRDSTDTQY
TRBV10-2	NA	TRBJ1-1	ASRHRESLDTEAF
TRBV7-3	NA	TRBJ2-7	ASTVAVSYEQY
TRBV6-5	TRBD2	TRBJ2-3	ASSYRLAGGGDTQY
TRBV15	NA	TRBJ2-1	ATSRAGTGAEQF
TRBV2	TRBD1	TRBJ1-1	ASSRDRGIVGTEAF
TRBV5-1	NA	TRBJ2-7	ASSLDSLNRGYEQY
TRBV6-1	NA	TRBJ2-7	ASSEGIYEQY
TRBV5-1	NA	TRBJ1-5	ASSRDSSGNQPQH
TRBV6-5	NA	TRBJ1-1	ASSYSDSGNTEAF
TRBV29-1	NA	TRBJ2-1	SVEGSYNEQF
TRBV18	NA	TRBJ2-6	ASSPVGANVLT
TRBV7-9	NA	TRBJ1-2	ASSLPNTGGYT
TRBV6-6	NA	TRBJ2-1	ASSPPGHRSNEQF
TRBV6-1	TRBD1	TRBJ2-2	ASSATGAANTGELF
TRBV4-3	NA	TRBJ2-3	ASSQDPSSGTDTQY
TRBV6-1	TRBD1	TRBJ1-1	ASARDSLYTEAF
TRBV25-1	TRBD2	TRBJ2-7	ASSDAGAYEQY
TRBV10-3	TRBD2	TRBJ2-3	AISTAGGHADTQY
TRBV5-4	NA	TRBJ2-1	ASSQLTGGGTYNEQF
TRBV7-9	TRBD1	TRBJ1-1	ASSSPTGGHTEAF
TRBV5-1	TRBD1	TRBJ1-1	ASSPRWTGVRLDTEAF